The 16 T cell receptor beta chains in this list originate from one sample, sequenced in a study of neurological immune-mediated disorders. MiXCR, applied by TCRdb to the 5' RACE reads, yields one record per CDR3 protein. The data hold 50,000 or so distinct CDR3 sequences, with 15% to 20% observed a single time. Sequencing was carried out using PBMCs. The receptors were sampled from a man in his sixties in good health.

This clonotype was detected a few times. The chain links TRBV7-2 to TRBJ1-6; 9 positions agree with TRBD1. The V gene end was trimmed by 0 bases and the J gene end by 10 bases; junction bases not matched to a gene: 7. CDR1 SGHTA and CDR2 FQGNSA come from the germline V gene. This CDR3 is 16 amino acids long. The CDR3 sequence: CASSLAPGQGGSPLHF. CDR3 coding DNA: TGTGCCAGCAGCTTAGCCCCGGGACAGGGTGGATCACCCCTCCACTTT. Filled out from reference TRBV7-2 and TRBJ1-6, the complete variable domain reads GAGVSQSPSNKVTEKGKDVELRCDPISGHTALYWYRQSLGQGLEFLIYFQGNSAPDKSGLPSDRFSAERTGGSVSTLTIQRTQQEDSAVYLCASSLAPGQGGSPLHFGNGTRLTVT.

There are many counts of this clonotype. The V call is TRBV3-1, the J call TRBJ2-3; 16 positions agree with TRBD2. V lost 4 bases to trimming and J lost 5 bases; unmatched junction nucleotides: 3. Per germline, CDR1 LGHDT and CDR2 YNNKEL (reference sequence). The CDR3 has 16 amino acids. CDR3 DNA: TGTGCCAGCAGCCCGGGACTAGCGGGAGGGCAAGATACGCAGTATTTT. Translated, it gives CASSPGLAGGQDTQYF.

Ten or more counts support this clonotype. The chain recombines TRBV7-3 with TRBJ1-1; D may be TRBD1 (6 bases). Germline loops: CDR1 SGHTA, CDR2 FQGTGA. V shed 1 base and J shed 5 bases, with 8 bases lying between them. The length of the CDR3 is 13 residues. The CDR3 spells CASSLNRETEAFF. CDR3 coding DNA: TGTGCCAGCAGCTTAAACAGGGAGACTGAAGCTTTCTTT.

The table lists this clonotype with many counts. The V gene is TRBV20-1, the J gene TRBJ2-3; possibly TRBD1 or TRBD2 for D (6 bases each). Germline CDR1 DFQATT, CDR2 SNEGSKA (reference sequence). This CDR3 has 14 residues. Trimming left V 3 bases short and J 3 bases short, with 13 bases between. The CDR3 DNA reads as TGCAGTGCTAGTGACGGAGGGGGAACAGATACGCAGTATTTT. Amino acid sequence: CSASDGGGTDTQYF.

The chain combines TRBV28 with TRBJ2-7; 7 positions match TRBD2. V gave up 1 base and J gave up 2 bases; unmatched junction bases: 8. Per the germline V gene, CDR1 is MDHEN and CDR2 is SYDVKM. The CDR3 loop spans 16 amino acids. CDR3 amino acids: CASSLSGTIGPYEQYF. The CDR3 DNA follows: TGTGCCAGCAGTTTATCAGGGACTATCGGCCCCTACGAGCAGTACTTC.

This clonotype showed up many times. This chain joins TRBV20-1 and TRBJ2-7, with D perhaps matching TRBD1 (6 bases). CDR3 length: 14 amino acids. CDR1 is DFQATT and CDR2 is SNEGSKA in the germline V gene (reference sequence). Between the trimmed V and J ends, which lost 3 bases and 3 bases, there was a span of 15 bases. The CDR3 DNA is TGCAGTGCTAGTGGAAGGGGGTGGCGCTACGAGCAGTACTTC. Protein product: CSASGRGWRYEQYF.

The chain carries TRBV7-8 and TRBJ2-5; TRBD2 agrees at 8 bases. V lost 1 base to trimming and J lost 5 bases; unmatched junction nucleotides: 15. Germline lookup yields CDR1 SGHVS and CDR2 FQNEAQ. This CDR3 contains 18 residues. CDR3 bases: TGTGCCAGCAGCTTAGACAAGTCGGGAGGGCCGATTGGGGAGACCCAGTACTTC. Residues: CASSLDKSGGPIGETQYF.

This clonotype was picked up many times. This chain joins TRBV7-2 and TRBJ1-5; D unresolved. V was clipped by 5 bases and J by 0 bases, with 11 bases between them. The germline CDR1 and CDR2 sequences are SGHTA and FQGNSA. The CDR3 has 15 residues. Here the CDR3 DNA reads TGTGCCAGCAGCAAGACAAGCCTTAGCAATCAGCCCCAGCATTTT. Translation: CASSKTSLSNQPQHF. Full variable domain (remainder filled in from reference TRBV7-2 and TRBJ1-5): GAGVSQSPSNKVTEKGKDVELRCDPISGHTALYWYRQSLGQGLEFLIYFQGNSAPDKSGLPSDRFSAERTGGSVSTLTIQRTQQEDSAVYLCASSKTSLSNQPQHFGDGTRLSIL.

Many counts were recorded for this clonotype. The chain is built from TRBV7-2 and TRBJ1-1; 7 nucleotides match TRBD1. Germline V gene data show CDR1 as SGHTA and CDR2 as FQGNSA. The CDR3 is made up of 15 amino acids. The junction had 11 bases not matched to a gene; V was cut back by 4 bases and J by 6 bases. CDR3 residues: CASSSRDRGGAEAFF. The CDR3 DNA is TGTGCCAGCAGCTCCCGGGACAGAGGGGGTGCTGAAGCTTTCTTT.

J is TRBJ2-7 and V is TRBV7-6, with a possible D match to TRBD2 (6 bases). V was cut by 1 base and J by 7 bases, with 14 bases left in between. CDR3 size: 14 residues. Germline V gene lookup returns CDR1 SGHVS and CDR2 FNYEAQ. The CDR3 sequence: CASSLDSFAGEQYF. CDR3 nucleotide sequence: TGTGCCAGCAGCTTAGATTCTTTTGCGGGAGAGCAGTACTTC.

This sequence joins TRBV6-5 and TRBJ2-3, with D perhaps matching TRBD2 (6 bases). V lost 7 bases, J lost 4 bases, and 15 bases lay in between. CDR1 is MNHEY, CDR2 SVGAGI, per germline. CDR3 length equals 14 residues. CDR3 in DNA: TGTGCCAGCAAACGACTAGTGCAAGCAGATACGCAGTATTTT. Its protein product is CASKRLVQADTQYF.

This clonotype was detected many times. In DNA, the CDR3 is TGCAGTGCTATCCGGACCCAACCCTACGAGCAGTACTTC. This sequence encodes CSAIRTQPYEQYF. The chain is built from TRBV20-1 and TRBJ2-7; D is unresolved. Germline-derived CDR1 and CDR2 are DFQATT and SNEGSKA (reference sequence). CDR3 size: 13 residues. Trimming cost V 4 bases and J 2 bases, with 12 bases left between them.

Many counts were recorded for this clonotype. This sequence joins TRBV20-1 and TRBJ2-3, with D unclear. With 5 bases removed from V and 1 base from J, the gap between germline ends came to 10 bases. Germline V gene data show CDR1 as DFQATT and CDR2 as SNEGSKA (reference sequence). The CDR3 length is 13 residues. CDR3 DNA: TGCAGTGCTTTTCCAACCGGCACAGATACGCAGTATTTT. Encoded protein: CSAFPTGTDTQYF.

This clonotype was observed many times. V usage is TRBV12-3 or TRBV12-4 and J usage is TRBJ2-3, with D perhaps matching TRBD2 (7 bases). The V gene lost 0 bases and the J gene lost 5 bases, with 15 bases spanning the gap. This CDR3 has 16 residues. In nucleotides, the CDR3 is TGTGCCAGCAGTTTAGCCGGGGGGCCCTTAAAAGATACGCAGTATTTT. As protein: CASSLAGGPLKDTQYF.

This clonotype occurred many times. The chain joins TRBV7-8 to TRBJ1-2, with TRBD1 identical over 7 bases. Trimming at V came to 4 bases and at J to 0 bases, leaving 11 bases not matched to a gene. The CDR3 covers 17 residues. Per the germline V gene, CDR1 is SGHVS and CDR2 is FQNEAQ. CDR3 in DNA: TGTGCCAGCAGCTCCTACATCGGACAGGATACTAACTATGGCTACACCTTC. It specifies CASSSYIGQDTNYGYTF.

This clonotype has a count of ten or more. The CDR3 loop is CSASLENTEAFF. CDR3 nucleotide sequence: TGCAGTGCTAGTTTGGAGAACACTGAAGCTTTCTTT. The J gene is TRBJ1-1, the V gene TRBV20-1, with D uncertain. Germline V lookup: CDR1 DFQATT, CDR2 SNEGSKA (reference sequence). CDR3 size: 12 residues. Trimming pared 3 bases from V and 1 base from J, leaving 6 bases between.